Reported below is one T cell receptor (beta chain). The CDR3 totals 12 residues. The germline V gene encodes CDR1 SGHNT and CDR2 YENEEA. The V end was cut by 3 bases, the J end by 4 bases, with 6 bases between. The data originate from a study of technical replicates of blood from a handful of donors. The data were produced by immunoSEQ multiplex PCR, yet TCRdb's version contains in-frame clones alone and is incomplete. The data show 70,000 to 95,000 clones, 95% to 98% seen once. Source material: T cells isolated from PBMCs. The TCR was taken from a human donor in good health. The chain is built from TRBV11-3 and TRBJ2-5; D perhaps matches TRBD2 (5 bases). CDR3 in amino acids: CASSFEGETQYF. The CDR3, as DNA: TGTGCCAGCAGCTTTGAGGGAGAGACCCAGTACTTC.